The next 17 T cell receptor beta chains were all read from a single sample in a study of CD8 T cells in Susac syndrome. It was with random hexamers that about 0.45 to 1 ug RNA was reverse transcribed. TCRdb reanalysed the immunoSEQ multiplex PCR reads using MiXCR and keeps one entry per CDR3 protein. The sample holds 50,000 or so distinct CDR3 sequences, approximately 93% seen once. Sequences were obtained from CD8+ T cells from PBMCs. The receptors were sampled from a human donor in good health.

The rearrangement joins TRBV15 to TRBJ2-1; maybe TRBD2 (6 bases). The CDR3 sequence is 15 residues long. The ends were cut back, 0 bases at V and 10 bases at J, with 16 bases in the middle. CDR1 LNHNV and CDR2 YYDKDF come from the germline V gene (reference sequence). CDR3 coding DNA: TGTGCCACCAGCAGAGATCGGCGGGATGTGCGAGAGCAGTTCTTC. Its protein product is CATSRDRRDVREQFF.

The V call is TRBV16, the J call TRBJ2-5; TRBD1 or TRBD2 may be the D gene (5 bases each). Germline loops: CDR1 KGHSY, CDR2 FQNENV. V was clipped by 0 bases and J by 7 bases, with 9 bases between them. The CDR3 consists of 13 residues. CDR3 bases: TGTGCCAGCAGCCAATCGCAGGGAGCGACCCAGTACTTC. This gives the protein CASSQSQGATQYF.

The chain links TRBV5-6 to TRBJ1-5; D unclear. The germline gives CDR1 SGHDT, CDR2 YYEEEE. The CDR3 is 14 residues long. Trimming removed 4 bases at V and 4 bases at J, with 12 bases between. The CDR3 region is CASSPGRLNQPQHF. In DNA form, the CDR3 reads TGTGCCAGCAGCCCGGGCCGCTTGAATCAGCCCCAGCATTTT.

V usage is TRBV7-2 and J usage is TRBJ2-7; no clear D gene. V shed 5 bases and J shed 0 bases, with 8 bases lying between them. The CDR3 consists of 13 residues. In germline, CDR1 is SGHTA, CDR2 FQGNSA. Here the CDR3 DNA reads TGTGCCAGCAGCCCAAAAATCTCCTACGAGCAGTACTTC. Its protein product is CASSPKISYEQYF.

Here the CDR3 reads CASHDPGSDLAKNIQYF. The DNA of the CDR3 is TGTGCCAGCCACGACCCTGGGTCCGACCTAGCCAAAAACATTCAGTACTTC. The rearrangement joins TRBV18 to TRBJ2-4; D ambiguous. The CDR3 loop spans 17 amino acids. Germline CDR1 KGHSH, CDR2 LQKENI. Trimming shortened V by 8 bases and J by 0 bases, and 20 bases separated the two germline ends. Full variable domain (rest looked up from reference TRBV18 and TRBJ2-4): NAGVMQNPRHLVRRRGQEARLRCSPMKGHSHVYWYRQLPEEGLKFMVYLQKENIIDESGMPKERFSAEFPKEGPSILRIQQVVRGDSAAYFCASHDPGSDLAKNIQYFGAGTRLSVL.

The chain has TRBV28 and TRBJ2-1, with D uncertain. The end of the DNA aligns better with TRBJ2-7, so the J call may be wrong. This CDR3 region has 14 residues. CDR1 is MDHEN and CDR2 is SYDVKM in the germline V gene. DNA for the CDR3: TGTGCCAGCAGTTTCCCGGGCTCCTACGATGGGCAGTACTTC. Its translation: CASSFPGSYDGQYF.

In DNA, the CDR3 is TGTGCCAGCAGTTCCCTAGGTAGTCAGTCCTACGAGCAGTACTTC. This sequence encodes CASSSLGSQSYEQYF. The J gene is TRBJ2-7, the V gene TRBV28; D gene uncertain. CDR3 size: 15 residues. Between the trimmed V and J ends, which lost 4 bases and 1 base, there was a span of 14 bases. Germline CDR1 and CDR2: MDHEN and SYDVKM.

Turning to this clonotype: The missing conserved phenylalanine or tryptophan at the end of this CDR3 makes a read error likely. The J gene is TRBJ2-7, the V gene TRBV3-1, with D hard to call. The CDR3 totals 12 residues. Germline V gene lookup returns CDR1 LGHDT and CDR2 YNNKEL (reference sequence). Trimming pared 2 bases from V and 6 bases from J, leaving 8 bases between. For the CDR3, the DNA is TGTGCCAGCAGCCAAATGAGTGGCGAGCAGTACCTC. Protein sequence: CASSQMSGEQYL.

This clonotype appeared once. The chain carries TRBV30 and TRBJ2-1; possible D gene TRBD1, 6 bases. Trimming pared 0 bases from V and 4 bases from J, leaving 13 bases between. The CDR3 runs 15 residues. Germline CDR1 is GTSNPN and CDR2 is SVGIG (reference sequence). CDR3 nucleotides: TGTGCCTGGAGTGTACCCGGGACACCTTACAATGAGCAGTTCTTC. It specifies CAWSVPGTPYNEQFF.

This clonotype appeared once. This sequence joins TRBV6-5 and TRBJ2-2, with D perhaps TRBD1 (5 bases). Trimming removed 0 bases at V and 6 bases at J, with 11 bases between. CDR3 size: 15 residues. Germline loops: CDR1 MNHEY, CDR2 SVGAGI. The CDR3 protein is CASSYSKGISGELFF. The CDR3 DNA follows: TGTGCCAGCAGTTACTCAAAGGGGATATCCGGGGAGCTGTTTTTT.

J is TRBJ2-3 and V is TRBV27; TRBD2 aligns across 9 bases. Trimming cost V 6 bases and J 5 bases; bases outside gene matches: 6. Germline-derived CDR1 and CDR2 are MNHEY and SMNVEV (reference sequence). This CDR3 region has 14 residues. The CDR3 nucleotides read TGTGCCAGCAGCCAAGCGGGAGGTGTAGATACGCAGTATTTT. Amino acid sequence: CASSQAGGVDTQYF.

This chain joins TRBV27 and TRBJ1-2, with no clear D. CDR1 and CDR2 (germline): MNHEY, SMNVEV (reference sequence). The V and J ends lost 5 bases and 4 bases respectively, with 14 bases between them. The CDR3 is made up of 14 amino acids. The CDR3 coding sequence is TGTGCCAGCAGTATCGGACTAGGCCTCTATGGCTACACCTTC. Protein: CASSIGLGLYGYTF.

V gene TRBV20-1 combines with J gene TRBJ2-1; possibly TRBD1 for D (6 bases). Germline V gene lookup returns CDR1 DFQATT and CDR2 SNEGSKA (reference sequence). The CDR3 runs 13 residues. V was clipped by 5 bases and J by 7 bases, with 15 bases between them. The CDR3 region is CSAETGSSNEQFF. In DNA form, the CDR3 reads TGCAGTGCTGAAACAGGGAGTAGTAATGAGCAGTTCTTC.

The rearrangement joins TRBV6-5 to TRBJ2-7, with TRBD2 matching 8 bases. The V gene's germline CDR1 is MNHEY and CDR2 SVGAGI. V shed 2 bases, J shed 4 bases, and the junction held 7 bases outside the gene matches. CDR3 length: 15 amino acids. In DNA form, the CDR3 reads TGTGCCAGCAGTTACGGAACGAGCGGGAGTTACGAGCAGTACTTC. Protein sequence: CASSYGTSGSYEQYF.

This chain uses TRBV5-4 with TRBJ2-3, with D possibly TRBD1 on 6 matching bases. The V end lost 3 bases, the J end lost 0 bases, and 11 bases lay between the germline ends. Germline loops: CDR1 SGHNT, CDR2 YYREEE (reference sequence). This CDR3 contains 15 residues. CDR3 region: CASSSQGKSTDTQYF. The CDR3 DNA sequence: TGTGCCAGCAGCTCACAGGGTAAAAGCACAGATACGCAGTATTTT.

The V and J genes are TRBV27 and TRBJ2-7, with 10 bases identical to TRBD2. In germline, CDR1 is MNHEY, CDR2 SMNVEV (reference sequence). The CDR3 covers 14 residues. J lost 4 bases, V lost 3 bases, and 3 bases had no gene match. The CDR3 protein is CASSLGLASYEQYF. The CDR3, as DNA: TGTGCCAGCAGTTTGGGACTAGCGAGTTACGAGCAGTACTTC.

The rearrangement links TRBV5-1 to TRBJ2-7; 9 bases fit TRBD2. V lost 4 bases and J lost 2; bases outside the gene matches: 4. This CDR3 spans 14 amino acids. CDR1 and CDR2 from the germline V gene are SGHRS and YFSETQ. CDR3 region: CASSTTSGPYEQYF. CDR3 nucleotide sequence: TGCGCCAGCAGCACGACTAGCGGACCCTACGAGCAGTACTTC.